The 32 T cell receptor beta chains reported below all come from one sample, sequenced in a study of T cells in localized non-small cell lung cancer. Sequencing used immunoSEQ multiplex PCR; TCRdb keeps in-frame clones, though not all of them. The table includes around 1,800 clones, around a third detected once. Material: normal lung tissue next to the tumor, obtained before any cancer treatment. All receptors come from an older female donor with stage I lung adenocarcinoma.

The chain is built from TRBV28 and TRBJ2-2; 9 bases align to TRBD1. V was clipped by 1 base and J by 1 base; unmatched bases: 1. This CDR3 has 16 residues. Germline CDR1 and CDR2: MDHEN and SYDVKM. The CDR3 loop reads CASSLLGQGNTGELFF. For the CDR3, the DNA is TGTGCCAGCAGTTTATTGGGACAGGGGAACACCGGGGAGCTGTTTTTT.

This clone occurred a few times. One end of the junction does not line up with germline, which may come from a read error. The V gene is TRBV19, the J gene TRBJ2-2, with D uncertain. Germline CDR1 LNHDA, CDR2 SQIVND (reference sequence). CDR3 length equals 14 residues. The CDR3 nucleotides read TGTGCCAGTATCCCCCCTAGGAACCCCGGGGAGCTGTTTTTT. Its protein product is CASIPPRNPGELFF.

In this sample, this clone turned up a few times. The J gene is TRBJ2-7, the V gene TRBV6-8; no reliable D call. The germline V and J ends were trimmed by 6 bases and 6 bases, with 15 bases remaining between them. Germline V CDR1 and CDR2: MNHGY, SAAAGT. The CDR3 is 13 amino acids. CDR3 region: CASSPLMGGEQYF. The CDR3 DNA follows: TGTGCCAGCAGCCCCCTGATGGGTGGCGAGCAGTACTTC.

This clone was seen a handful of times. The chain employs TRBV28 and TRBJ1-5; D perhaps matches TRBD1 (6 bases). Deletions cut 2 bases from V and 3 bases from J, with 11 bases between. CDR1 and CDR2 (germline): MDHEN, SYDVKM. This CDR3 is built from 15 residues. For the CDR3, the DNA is TGTGCCAGCAGTTTACTGGACAGAGACAATCAGCCCCAGCATTTT. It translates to CASSLLDRDNQPQHF. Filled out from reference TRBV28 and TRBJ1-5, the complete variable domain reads DVKVTQSSRYLVKRTGEKVFLECVQDMDHENMFWYRQDPGLGLRLIYFSYDVKMKEKGDIPEGYSVSREKKERFSLILESASTNQTSMYLCASSLLDRDNQPQHFGDGTRLSIL.

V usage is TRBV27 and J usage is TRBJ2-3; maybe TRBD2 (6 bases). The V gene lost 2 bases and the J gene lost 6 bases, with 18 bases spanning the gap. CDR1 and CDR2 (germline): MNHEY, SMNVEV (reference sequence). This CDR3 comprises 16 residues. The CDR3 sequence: CASSLVRDSLPDTQYF. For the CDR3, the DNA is TGTGCCAGCAGTTTAGTCCGGGACTCCCTACCCGATACGCAGTATTTT.

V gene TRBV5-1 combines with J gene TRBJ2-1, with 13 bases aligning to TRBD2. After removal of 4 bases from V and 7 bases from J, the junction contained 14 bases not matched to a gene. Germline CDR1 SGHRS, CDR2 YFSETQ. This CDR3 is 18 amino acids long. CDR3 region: CASSPKRTSGGIGNEQFF. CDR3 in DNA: TGCGCCAGCAGCCCTAAACGGACTAGCGGGGGTATAGGGAATGAGCAGTTCTTC.

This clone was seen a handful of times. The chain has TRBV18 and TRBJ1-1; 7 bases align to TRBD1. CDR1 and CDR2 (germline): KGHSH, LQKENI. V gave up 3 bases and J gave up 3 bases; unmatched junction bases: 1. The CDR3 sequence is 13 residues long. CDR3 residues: CASSPQGDTEAFF. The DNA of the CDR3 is TGTGCCAGCTCACCGCAGGGGGACACTGAAGCTTTCTTT.

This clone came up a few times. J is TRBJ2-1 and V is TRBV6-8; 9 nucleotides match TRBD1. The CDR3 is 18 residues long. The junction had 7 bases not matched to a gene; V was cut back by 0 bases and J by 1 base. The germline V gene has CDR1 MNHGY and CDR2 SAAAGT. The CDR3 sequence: CASSYSPPTGGSYNEQFF. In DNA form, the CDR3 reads TGTGCCAGCAGTTACTCTCCCCCGACAGGGGGTTCCTACAATGAGCAGTTCTTC.

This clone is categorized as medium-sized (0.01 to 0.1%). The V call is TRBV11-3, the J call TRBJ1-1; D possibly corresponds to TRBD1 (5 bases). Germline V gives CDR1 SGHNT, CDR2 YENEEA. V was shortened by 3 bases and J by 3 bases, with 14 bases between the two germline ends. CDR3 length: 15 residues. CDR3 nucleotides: TGTGCCAGCAGCTTGTCCCAGGGTATGGACACTGAAGCTTTCTTT. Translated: CASSLSQGMDTEAFF.

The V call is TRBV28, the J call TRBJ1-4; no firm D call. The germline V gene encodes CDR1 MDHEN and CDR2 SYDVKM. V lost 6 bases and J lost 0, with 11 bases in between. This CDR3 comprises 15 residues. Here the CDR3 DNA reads TGTGCCAGCAGGAGGAATGCAGCAACTAATGAAAAACTGTTTTTT. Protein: CASRRNAATNEKLFF.

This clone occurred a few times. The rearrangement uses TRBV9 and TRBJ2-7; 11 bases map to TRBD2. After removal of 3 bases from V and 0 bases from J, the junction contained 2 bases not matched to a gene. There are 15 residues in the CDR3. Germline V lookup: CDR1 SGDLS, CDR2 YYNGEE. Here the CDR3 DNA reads TGTGCCAGCAGCGACGGACTAGCGGGCTCCTACGAGCAGTACTTC. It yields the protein CASSDGLAGSYEQYF.

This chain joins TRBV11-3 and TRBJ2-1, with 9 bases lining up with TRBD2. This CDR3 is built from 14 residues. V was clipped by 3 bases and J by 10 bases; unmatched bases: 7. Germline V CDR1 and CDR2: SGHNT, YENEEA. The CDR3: CASSFAGGTSEQFF. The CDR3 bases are TGTGCCAGCAGCTTCGCGGGGGGGACGTCCGAGCAGTTCTTC.

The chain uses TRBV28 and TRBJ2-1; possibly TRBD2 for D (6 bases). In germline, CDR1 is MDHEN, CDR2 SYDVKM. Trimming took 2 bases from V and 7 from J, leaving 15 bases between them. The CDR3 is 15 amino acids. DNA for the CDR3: TGTGCCAGCAGTTTACCTCGACTAGAGCGGAATGAGCAGTTCTTC. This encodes CASSLPRLERNEQFF.

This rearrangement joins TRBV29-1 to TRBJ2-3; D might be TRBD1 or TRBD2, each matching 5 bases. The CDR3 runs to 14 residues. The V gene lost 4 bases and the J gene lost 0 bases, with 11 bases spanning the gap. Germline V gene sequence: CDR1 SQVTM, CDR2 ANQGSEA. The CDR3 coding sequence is TGCAGCGTTGGAGGGGCGGCTAGCACAGATACGCAGTATTTT. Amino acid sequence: CSVGGAASTDTQYF.

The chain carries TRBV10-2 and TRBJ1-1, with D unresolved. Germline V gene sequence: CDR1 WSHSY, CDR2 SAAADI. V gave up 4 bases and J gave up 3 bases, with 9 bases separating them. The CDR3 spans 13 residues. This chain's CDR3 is CASSVEMYTEAFF. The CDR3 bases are TGCGCCAGCAGTGTCGAGATGTACACTGAAGCTTTCTTT.

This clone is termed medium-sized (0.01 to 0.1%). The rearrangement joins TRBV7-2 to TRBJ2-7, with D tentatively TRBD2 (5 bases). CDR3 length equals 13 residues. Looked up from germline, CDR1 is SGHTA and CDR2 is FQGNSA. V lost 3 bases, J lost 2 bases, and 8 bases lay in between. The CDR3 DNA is TGTGCCAGCAGCTTCGACGGGGCCTACGAGCAGTACTTC. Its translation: CASSFDGAYEQYF.

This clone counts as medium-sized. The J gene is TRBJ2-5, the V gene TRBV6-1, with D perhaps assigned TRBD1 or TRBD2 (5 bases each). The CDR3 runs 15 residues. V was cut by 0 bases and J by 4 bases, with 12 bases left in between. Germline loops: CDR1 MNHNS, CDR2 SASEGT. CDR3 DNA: TGTGCCAGCAGTGAAGCGAGAGGGGTGGGAGAGACCCAGTACTTC. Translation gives CASSEARGVGETQYF.

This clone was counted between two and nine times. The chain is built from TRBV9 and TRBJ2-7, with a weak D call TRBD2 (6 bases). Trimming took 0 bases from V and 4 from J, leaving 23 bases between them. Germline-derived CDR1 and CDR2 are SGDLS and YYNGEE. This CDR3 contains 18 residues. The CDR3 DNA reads TGTGCCAGCAGCGTAGGGGACTCCACTCGCCCGCCCTTTTACGAGCAGTACTTC. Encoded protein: CASSVGDSTRPPFYEQYF.

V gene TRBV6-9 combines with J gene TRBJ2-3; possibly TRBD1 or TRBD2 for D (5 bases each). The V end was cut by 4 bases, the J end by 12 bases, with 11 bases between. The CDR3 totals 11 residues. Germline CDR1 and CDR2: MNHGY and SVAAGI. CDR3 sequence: CASSSGGTQYF. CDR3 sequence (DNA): TGTGCCAGCAGTTCTGGGGGAACACAGTATTTT.

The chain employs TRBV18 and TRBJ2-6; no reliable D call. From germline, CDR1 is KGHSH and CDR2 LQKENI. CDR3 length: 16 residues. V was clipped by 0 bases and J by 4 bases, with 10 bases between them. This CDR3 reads CASSPPSLSGANVLTF. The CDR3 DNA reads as TGTGCCAGCTCACCACCGAGCTTGTCAGGGGCCAACGTCCTGACTTTC.

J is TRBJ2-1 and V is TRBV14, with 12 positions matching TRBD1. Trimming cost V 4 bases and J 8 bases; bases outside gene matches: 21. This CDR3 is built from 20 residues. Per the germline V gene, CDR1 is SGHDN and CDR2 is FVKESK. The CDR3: CASSPGTGGLISSLSDEQFF. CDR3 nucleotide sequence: TGTGCCAGCAGCCCGGGGACAGGGGGCTTGATTTCGTCCCTTAGCGATGAGCAGTTCTTC.

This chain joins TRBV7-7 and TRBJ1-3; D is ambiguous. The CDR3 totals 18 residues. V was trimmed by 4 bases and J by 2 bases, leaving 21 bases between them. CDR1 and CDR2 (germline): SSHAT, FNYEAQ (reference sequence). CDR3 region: CASSSLRAAGHTGNTIYF. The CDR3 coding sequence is TGTGCCAGCAGCTCGCTGCGGGCCGCAGGCCATACTGGAAACACCATATATTTT.

The CDR3 region is CASSPEVDRMNTEAFF. The CDR3 region has the DNA TGTGCCAGCAGCCCGGAAGTAGACAGAATGAACACTGAAGCTTTCTTT. The chain links TRBV11-3 to TRBJ1-1, with D perhaps matching TRBD1 (5 bases). Per germline, CDR1 SGHNT and CDR2 YENEEA. The CDR3 is 16 residues long. The germline V and J ends were trimmed by 5 bases and 0 bases, with 16 bases remaining between them.

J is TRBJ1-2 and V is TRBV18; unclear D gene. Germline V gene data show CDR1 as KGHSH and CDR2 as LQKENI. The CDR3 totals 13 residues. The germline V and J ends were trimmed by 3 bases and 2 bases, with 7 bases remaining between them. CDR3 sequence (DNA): TGTGCCAGCTCACCGGAAGTCAACTATGGCTACACCTTC. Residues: CASSPEVNYGYTF.

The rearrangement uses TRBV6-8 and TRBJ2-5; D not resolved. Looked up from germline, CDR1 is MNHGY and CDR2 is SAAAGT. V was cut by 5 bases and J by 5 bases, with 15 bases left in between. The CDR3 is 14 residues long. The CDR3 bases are TGTGCCAGCAGTCCTGGAACGACGGTGGAGACCCAGTACTTC. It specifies CASSPGTTVETQYF.

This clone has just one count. The CDR3 nucleotides read TGCGCCAGCAGTGAGTTTCAGGGAGAAGGGTACGAGCAGTACTTC. Protein product: CASSEFQGEGYEQYF. V and J are TRBV10-2 and TRBJ2-7; D may correspond to TRBD1 or TRBD2 (5 bases each). V lost 1 base to trimming and J lost 4 bases, with 14 bases between them. The CDR3 extends over 15 amino acids. Germline lookup yields CDR1 WSHSY and CDR2 SAAADI.

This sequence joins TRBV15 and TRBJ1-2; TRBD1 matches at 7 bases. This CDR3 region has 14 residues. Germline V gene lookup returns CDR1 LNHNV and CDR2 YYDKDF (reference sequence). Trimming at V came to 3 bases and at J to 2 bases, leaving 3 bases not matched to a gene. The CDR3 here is CATSSETGNYGYTF. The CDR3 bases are TGTGCCACCAGCAGTGAGACAGGGAACTATGGCTACACCTTC.

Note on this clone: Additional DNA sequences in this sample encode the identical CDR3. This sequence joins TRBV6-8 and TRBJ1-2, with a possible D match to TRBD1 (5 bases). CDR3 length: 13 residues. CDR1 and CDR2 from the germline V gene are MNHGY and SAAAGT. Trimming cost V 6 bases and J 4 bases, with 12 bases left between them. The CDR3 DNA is TGTGCCAGCAGGTCCGGGACTGTCTATGGCTACACCTTC. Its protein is CASRSGTVYGYTF.

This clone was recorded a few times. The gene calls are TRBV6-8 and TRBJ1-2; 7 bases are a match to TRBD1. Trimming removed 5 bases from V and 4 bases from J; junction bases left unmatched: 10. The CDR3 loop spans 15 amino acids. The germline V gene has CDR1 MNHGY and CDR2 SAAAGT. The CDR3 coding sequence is TGTGCCAGCAGTGGGTCGAGACAGGGTGCCTATGGCTACACCTTC. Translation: CASSGSRQGAYGYTF.

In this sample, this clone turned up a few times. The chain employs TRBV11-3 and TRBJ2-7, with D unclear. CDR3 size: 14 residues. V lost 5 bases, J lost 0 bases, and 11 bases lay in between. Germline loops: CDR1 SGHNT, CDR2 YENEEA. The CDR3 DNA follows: TGTGCCAGCAGCACCAGCCGGAACTCCTACGAGCAGTACTTC. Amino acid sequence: CASSTSRNSYEQYF.

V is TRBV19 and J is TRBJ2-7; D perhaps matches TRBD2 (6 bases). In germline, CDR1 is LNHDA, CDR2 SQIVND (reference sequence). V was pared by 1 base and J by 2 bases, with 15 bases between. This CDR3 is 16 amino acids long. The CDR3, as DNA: TGTGCCAGTAGTATAGCTGCGAGCGGGTCGACCTACGAGCAGTACTTC. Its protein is CASSIAASGSTYEQYF.

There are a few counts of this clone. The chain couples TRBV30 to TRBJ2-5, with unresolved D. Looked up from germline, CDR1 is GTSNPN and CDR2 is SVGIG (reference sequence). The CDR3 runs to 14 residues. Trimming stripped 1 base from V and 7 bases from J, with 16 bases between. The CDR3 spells CAWSGDSPGGTQYF. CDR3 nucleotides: TGTGCCTGGAGTGGAGACTCCCCGGGCGGGACCCAGTACTTC.